Described below is a single TCR beta chain sequence and its context. Its antigen remains unidentified. The data originate from a study of a mutant IDH1 vaccine in newly diagnosed glioma. Clones were read by immunoSEQ multiplex PCR, and TCRdb kept only the in-frame ones, dropping some. The repertoire holds tens of thousands of clones, with roughly 85% as singletons. The time point was: baseline, week 1 (first vaccination visit). Treatment of the sample: pre-vaccination baseline after standard-of-care therapy. Findings and caveats of the study: Among all patients, vaccine-induced immune responses occurred in roughly 93%.

With 5 bases removed from V and 6 bases from J, the gap between germline ends came to 16 bases. This CDR3 comprises 14 residues. The germline CDR1 and CDR2 sequences are SGHVS and FNYEAQ. This sequence joins TRBV7-6 and TRBJ1-1; TRBD1 is a possible D gene (5 bases). The sequencing used PBMCs, collected from a glioma patient treated with radiotherapy, temozolomide or both. This TCR derives from a woman aged 45-65 years with glioma. The CDR3 here is CASSPGGLGAEAFF. CDR3 coding DNA: TGTGCCAGCAGCCCCGGGGGATTGGGAGCTGAAGCTTTCTTT.